This T cell receptor (beta chain) was documented in a study of CD8 T cells in ankylosing spondylitis. Study observations and caveats: A motif of fewer than ten highly homologous TCR beta variants was seen as apparently characteristic of ankylosing spondylitis blood. Disease-linked clones reportedly showed significant enrichment in matched ankylosing spondylitis synovial fluid. Reactive arthritis synovial fluid and blood previously showed some of these motif variants.

The CDR3 length is 16 residues. Germline values: CDR1 SGHRS, CDR2 YFSETQ. V gave up 4 bases and J gave up 0 bases, with 14 bases separating them. A quantitative 5'-RACE method, one with molecular barcodes, was used to make TCR beta libraries. From the 5' RACE reads, TCRdb called clonotypes with MiXCR, one entry per CDR3 protein. The sample has approximately 260,000 distinct CDR3 sequences, about 9.1% seen once; the top ten hold about 6.8%. Remarks on this clonotype: Its antigen is not identified.

Specimen: blood, either unsorted or a sorted T cell fraction (not recorded which). The chain links TRBV5-1 to TRBJ2-1, with TRBD2 as a possible D gene (5 bases). This receptor was identified in a male donor with ankylosing spondylitis or in good health (not recorded which). The DNA for the CDR3 is TGCGCCAGCAGCCAATCGGGAAGTATCTCCTACAATGAGCAGTTCTTC. Translation gives CASSQSGSISYNEQFF.